These T cell receptor beta chains were read from a single sample in a study of shared clonotypes between healthy human individuals. Only in-frame clones appear in the TCRdb table, and some are missing; sequencing was by immunoSEQ multiplex PCR. The sample comprises around 700,000 clones, 72% of which are singletons, and approximately 1.8% rests with the top ten. Source material: memory CD4+ T cells sorted from blood. Every receptor here comes from a woman aged 30 to 39 in good health. Both conserved end residues are part of each CDR3. D genes are given only for firm matches. Size is omitted from some rows. Given values are once, few, many or a class for expanded clones.

.,TRBJ1-1,TRBV2,15,.,TGTGCCAGCAGTGAACAGCCCCAGGGGATGACTGAAGCTTTCTTT,CASSEQPQGMTEAFF
.,TRBJ1-3,TRBV7-8,13,many,TGTGCCAGCAGCTGGAACGCTGGAAACACCATATATTTT,CASSWNAGNTIYF
.,TRBJ2-7,TRBV5-4,13,.,TGTGCCAGCAGCTTGCGGCAGGGTGTCGAGCAGTACTTC,CASSLRQGVEQYF
.,TRBJ2-4,TRBV11-3,15,.,TGTGCCAGCAGCTTAGGTGGGAGACAAGAAAACATTCAGTACTTC,CASSLGGRQENIQYF
.,TRBJ2-6,TRBV28,16,few,TGTGCCAGCAGAAATGGGGGCCCCCGAGGGGCCAACGTCCTGACTTTC,CASRNGGPRGANVLTF
TRBD2,TRBJ2-3,TRBV11-3,14,.,TGTGCCAGCAGCCTCGGGGGGATCTCAGATACGCAGTATTTT,CASSLGGISDTQYF
TRBD2,TRBJ2-7,TRBV25-1,14,few,TGTGCCAGCGAGGGGACTAGCGGGGCCTACGAGCAGTACTTC,CASEGTSGAYEQYF
.,TRBJ2-7,TRBV18,13,.,TGTGCCAGCTCAGGGGGCGTTCAGTACGAGCAGTACTTC,CASSGGVQYEQYF
TRBD2,TRBJ2-7,TRBV6-5,14,.,TGTGCCAGCAGTTCGGGACTACGAAGCTACGAGCAGTACTTC,CASSSGLRSYEQYF
.,TRBJ2-3,TRBV11-2,14,.,TGTGCCAGCACCCGAAGGGGGGGCACAGATACGCAGTATTTT,CASTRRGGTDTQYF
.,TRBJ2-2,TRBV30,11,.,TGTGCCTGGAAAGGAACCGGGGAGCTGTTTTTT,CAWKGTGELFF
.,TRBJ1-5,TRBV6-5,15,.,TGTGCCAGCACTTCCCTTCGGGGGGGATATCAGCCCCAGCATTTT,CASTSLRGGYQPQHF
.,TRBJ2-1,TRBV4-2,13,.,TGTGCCAGCAGCCAGAGAGGTCTGGGGGTGCAGTTCTTC,CASSQRGLGVQFF
.,TRBJ1-1,TRBV29-1,11,once,TGCAGCGTTAGGGTGAACACTGAAGCTTTCTTT,CSVRVNTEAFF
.,TRBJ2-7,TRBV7-9,14,few,TGTGCCAGCAGCTTAGGCGACCGAATCTACGAGCAGTACTTC,CASSLGDRIYEQYF
TRBD2,TRBJ2-7,TRBV4-2,15,.,TGTGCCAGCAGCCAGGTTAGCGGGAACTCCTACGAGCAGTACTTC,CASSQVSGNSYEQYF
.,TRBJ2-1,TRBV6-1,15,.,TGTGCCAGCAGTGAAAGTGGGTGGACATACAATGAGCAGTTCTTC,CASSESGWTYNEQFF
.,TRBJ2-3,TRBV28,15,.,TGTGCCAGCAGTTTGGGGGGTCAAGGGACAGATACGCAGTATTTT,CASSLGGQGTDTQYF
.,TRBJ2-3,TRBV2,14,.,TGTGCCAGCAGGGCCGGGACCCATTCAGATACGCAGTATTTT,CASRAGTHSDTQYF
TRBD2,TRBJ2-2,TRBV7-2,15,once,TGTGCCAGCAGCTATACTAGCGGGGGCACCGGGGAGCTGTTTTTT,CASSYTSGGTGELFF
TRBD2,TRBJ2-3,TRBV25-1,16,.,TGTGCCAGCAGTAGCGGGAGGGCCGGTGTGACAGATACGCAGTATTTT,CASSSGRAGVTDTQYF
.,TRBJ2-7,TRBV27,14,.,TGTGCCAGCAGTTCGGGAGTTAACTCCTACGAGCAGTACTTC,CASSSGVNSYEQYF
.,TRBJ1-2,TRBV2,13,.,TGTGCCAGCACTGGAGGGTCAGGCTATGGCTACACCTTC,CASTGGSGYGYTF
TRBD1,TRBJ2-3,TRBV7-7,14,.,TGTGCCAGCTCTAGGGACAGCTTCACAGATACGCAGTATTTT,CASSRDSFTDTQYF
.,TRBJ1-4,TRBV30,11,.,TGTGCCTCAGCCCCGGGGGAAAAACTGTTTTTT,CASAPGEKLFF
.,TRBJ1-1,TRBV7-9,14,once,TGTGCCAGCAGCCACCCGGACAGTTACACTGAAGCTTTCTTT,CASSHPDSYTEAFF